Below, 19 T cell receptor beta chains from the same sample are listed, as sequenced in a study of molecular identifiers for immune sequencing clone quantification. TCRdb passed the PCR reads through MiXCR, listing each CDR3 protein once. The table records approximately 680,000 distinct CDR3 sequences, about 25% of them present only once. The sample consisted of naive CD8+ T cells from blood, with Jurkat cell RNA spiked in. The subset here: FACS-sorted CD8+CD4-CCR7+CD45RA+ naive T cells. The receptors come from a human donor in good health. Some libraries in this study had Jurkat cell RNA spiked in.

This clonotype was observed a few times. The CDR3 here is CASSYSTTAYNTGELFF. The DNA of the CDR3 is TGTGCCAGCAGTTACTCTACGACAGCTTATAACACCGGGGAGCTGTTTTTT. The chain uses TRBV6-5 and TRBJ2-2; a possible D gene is TRBD1 (5 bases). Trimming took 0 bases from V and 2 from J, leaving 13 bases between them. From germline, CDR1 is MNHEY and CDR2 SVGAGI. CDR3 size: 17 residues.

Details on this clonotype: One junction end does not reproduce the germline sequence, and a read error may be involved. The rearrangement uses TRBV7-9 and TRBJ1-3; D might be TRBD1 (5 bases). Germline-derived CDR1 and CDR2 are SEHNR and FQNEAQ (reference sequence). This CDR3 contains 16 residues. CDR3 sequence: CASRHLKAGLGNTVYF. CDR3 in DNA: TGTGCCAGCAGGCATCTCAAGGCGGGGCTCGGAAACACCGTATATTTT.

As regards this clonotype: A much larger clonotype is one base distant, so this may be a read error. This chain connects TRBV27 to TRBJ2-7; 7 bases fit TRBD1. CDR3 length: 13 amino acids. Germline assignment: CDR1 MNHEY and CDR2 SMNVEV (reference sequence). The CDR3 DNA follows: TGTGCCAGCAGACCGGGACAGAGCTACGAGCGGTACTTC. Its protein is CASRPGQSYERYF.

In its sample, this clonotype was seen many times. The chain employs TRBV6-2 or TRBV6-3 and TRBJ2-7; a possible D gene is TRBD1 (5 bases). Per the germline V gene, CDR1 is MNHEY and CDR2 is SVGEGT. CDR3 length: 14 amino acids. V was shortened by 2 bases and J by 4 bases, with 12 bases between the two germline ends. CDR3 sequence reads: CASSYVTNRYEQYF. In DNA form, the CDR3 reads TGTGCCAGCAGTTACGTGACCAACAGGTACGAGCAGTACTTC.

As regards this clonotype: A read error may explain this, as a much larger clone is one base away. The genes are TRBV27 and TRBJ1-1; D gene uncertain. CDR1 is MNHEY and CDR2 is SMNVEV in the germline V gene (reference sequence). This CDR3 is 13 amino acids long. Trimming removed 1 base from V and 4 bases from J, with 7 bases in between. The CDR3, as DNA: TGTGCCAGCAGTTTATGGAGGTTCACTGAAGCTTTCTTT. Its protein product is CASSLWRFTEAFF.

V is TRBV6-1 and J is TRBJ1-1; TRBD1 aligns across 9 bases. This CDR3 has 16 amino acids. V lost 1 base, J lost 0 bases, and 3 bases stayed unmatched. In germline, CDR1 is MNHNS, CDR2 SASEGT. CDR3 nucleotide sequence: TGTGCCAGCAGTGAAGGGACAGGGGTTATGAACACTGAAGCTTTCTTT. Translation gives CASSEGTGVMNTEAFF.

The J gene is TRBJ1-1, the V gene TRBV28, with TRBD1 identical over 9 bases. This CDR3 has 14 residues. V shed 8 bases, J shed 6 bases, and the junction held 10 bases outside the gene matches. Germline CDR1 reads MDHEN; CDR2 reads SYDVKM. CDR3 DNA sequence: TGTGCCAGCGGTCGGACAGGGGTTAACGCTGAAGCTTTCTTT. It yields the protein CASGRTGVNAEAFF.

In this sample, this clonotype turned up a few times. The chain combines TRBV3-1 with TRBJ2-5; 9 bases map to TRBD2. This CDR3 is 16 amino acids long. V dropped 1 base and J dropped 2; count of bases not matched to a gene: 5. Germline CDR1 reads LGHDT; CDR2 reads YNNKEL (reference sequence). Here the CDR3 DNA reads TGTGCCAGCAGCCAAGTGTCTAGCGGGGCGCAAGAGACCCAGTACTTC. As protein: CASSQVSSGAQETQYF.

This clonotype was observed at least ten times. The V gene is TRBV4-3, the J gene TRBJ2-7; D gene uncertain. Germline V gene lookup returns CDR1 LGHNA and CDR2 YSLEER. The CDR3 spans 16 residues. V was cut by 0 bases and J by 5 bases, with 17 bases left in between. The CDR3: CASSQDRGRTYHEQYF. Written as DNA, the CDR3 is TGCGCCAGCAGCCAAGATCGAGGTCGTACGTACCACGAGCAGTACTTC.

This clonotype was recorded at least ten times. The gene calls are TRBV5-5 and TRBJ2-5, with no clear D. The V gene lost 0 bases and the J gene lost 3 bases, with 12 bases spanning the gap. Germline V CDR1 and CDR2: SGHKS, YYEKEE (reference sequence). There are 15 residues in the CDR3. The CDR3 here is CASSLEAHGEETQYF. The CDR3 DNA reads TGTGCCAGCAGCTTGGAGGCGCACGGAGAAGAGACCCAGTACTTC.

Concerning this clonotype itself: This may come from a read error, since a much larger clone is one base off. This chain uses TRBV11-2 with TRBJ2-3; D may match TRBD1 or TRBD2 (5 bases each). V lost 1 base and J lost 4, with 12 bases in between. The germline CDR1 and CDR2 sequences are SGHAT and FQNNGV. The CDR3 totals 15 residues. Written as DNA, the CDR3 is TGTGCCAGCAGCTTAGGGGGCGAGGGCGCAGATACGCAGTATTTT. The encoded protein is CASSLGGEGADTQYF.

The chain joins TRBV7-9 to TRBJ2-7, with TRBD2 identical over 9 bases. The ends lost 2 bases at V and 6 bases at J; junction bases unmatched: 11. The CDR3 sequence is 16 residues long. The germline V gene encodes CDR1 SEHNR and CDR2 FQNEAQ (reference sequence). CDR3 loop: CASSLTYGTSSGEQYF. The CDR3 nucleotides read TGTGCCAGCAGCTTAACTTACGGGACTAGCAGCGGCGAGCAGTACTTC.

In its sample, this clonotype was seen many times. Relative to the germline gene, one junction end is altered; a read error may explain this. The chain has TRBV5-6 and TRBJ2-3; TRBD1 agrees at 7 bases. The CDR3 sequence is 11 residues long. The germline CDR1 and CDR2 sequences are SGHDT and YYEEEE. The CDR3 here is CASSSTGTQYF. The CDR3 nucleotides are TGCGCCAGCAGTTCGACAGGGACGCAGTATTTT.

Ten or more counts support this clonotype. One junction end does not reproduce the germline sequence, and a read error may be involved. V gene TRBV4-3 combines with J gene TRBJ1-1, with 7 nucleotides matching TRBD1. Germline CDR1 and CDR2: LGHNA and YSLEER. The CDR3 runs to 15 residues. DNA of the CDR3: TGTGCCAGCAGTCCTTCACAGGGGATGAACACTGAAGCTTTCTTT. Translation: CASSPSQGMNTEAFF.

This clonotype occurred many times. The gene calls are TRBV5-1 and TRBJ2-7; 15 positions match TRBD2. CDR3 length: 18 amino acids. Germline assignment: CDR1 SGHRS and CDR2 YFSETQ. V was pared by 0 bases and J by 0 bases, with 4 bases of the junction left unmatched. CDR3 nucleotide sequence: TGCGCCAGCAGCTTGGAAGGACTAGCGGGAGGGCCCTCCTACGAGCAGTACTTC. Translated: CASSLEGLAGGPSYEQYF.

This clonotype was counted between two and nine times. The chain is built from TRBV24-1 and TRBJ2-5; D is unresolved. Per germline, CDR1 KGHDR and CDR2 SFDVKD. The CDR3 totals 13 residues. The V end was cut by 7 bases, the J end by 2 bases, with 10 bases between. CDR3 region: CATRAYVQETQYF. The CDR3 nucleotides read TGTGCCACCAGGGCGTATGTACAAGAGACCCAGTACTTC.

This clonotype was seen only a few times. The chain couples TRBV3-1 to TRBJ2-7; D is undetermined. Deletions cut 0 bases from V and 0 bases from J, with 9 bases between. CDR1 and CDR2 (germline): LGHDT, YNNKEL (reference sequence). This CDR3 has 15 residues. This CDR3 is CASSQDFTYSYEQYF. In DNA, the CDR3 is TGTGCCAGCAGCCAAGATTTCACCTACTCCTACGAGCAGTACTTC.

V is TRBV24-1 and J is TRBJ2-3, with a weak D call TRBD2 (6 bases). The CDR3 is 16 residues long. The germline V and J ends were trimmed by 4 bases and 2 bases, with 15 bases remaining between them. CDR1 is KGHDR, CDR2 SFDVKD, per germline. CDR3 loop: CATSDPTRSDTDTQYF. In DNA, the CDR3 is TGTGCCACCAGTGACCCGACTAGGTCGGACACAGATACGCAGTATTTT.

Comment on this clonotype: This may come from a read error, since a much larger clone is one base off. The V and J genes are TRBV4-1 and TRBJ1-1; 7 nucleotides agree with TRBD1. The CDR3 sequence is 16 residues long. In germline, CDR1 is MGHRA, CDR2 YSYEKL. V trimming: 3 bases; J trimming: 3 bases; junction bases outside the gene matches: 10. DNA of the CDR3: TGCGCCAGCAGCCAGAGGGCCGGGACAGTGGACACTGAAGCTTTCTTT. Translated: CASSQRAGTVDTEAFF.